This TCR beta chain was sequenced during a study of T cell repertoires in cytomegalovirus infection. The wider study: Use of recently identified HLA-C-restricted and well-studied HLA-B-restricted CMV epitopes was part of the study. Both CMV infection and a matching HLA type were indicated by public TCR beta signatures.

TCRdb processed the reads anew with MiXCR; each CDR3 protein has one entry. The table records roughly 990,000 distinct CDR3 sequences, roughly 31% of them present only once. About this clonotype: The antigen is unknown.

Trimming left V 0 bases short and J 2 bases short, with 8 bases between. Germline CDR1 reads LGHDT; CDR2 reads YNNKEL (reference sequence). The CDR3 runs to 14 residues. The study's findings and limits: HLA-C-restricted CMV-specific TCR beta clonotypes prevailed in the ex vivo response.

The sequence was collected from a human donor in good health (CMV status not recorded). Some clones in this sample may be carry-over from other donors' samples. The sample in question was cultured CD8+ T cells from PBMCs, obtained from culture after CMV antigen stimulation. The genes are TRBV3-1 and TRBJ2-7, with D possibly being TRBD2 (5 bases). The chain's CDR3 is CASSQEIGAYEQYV. The CDR3 region has the DNA TGTGCCAGCAGCCAAGAGATCGGGGCCTACGAGCAGTACGTC.